This is a list of T cell receptor beta chains from one sample in a study of shared clonotypes between healthy human individuals. The data were produced by immunoSEQ multiplex PCR, yet TCRdb's version contains in-frame clones alone and is incomplete. This sample has about 460,000 clones, with roughly three quarters found just once. Sequencing was performed on PBMCs. These receptors were obtained from a woman aged 40 to 55 in good health. Some clones in this sample may be carry-over from other donors' samples. Both conserved end residues are part of each CDR3. The D gene is left open where the match is weak. Where a row states a size, it is once, few, many or the class of an expanded clone; other rows omit it.

>TRBV5-4|.|TRBJ1-2|TRBD1
CASSPGDRTGTGYTF
TGTGCCAGCAGCCCGGGGGACAGGACGGGGACGGGCTACACCTTC
>TRBV19|.|TRBJ2-6|.
CASKGAPGANVLTF
TGTGCCAGTAAAGGCGCACCAGGGGCCAACGTCCTGACTTTC
>TRBV6-1|few|TRBJ2-1|TRBD2
CAGSLAGASNEQFF
TGTGCCGGCTCACTAGCGGGAGCGTCCAATGAGCAGTTCTTC
>TRBV30|few|TRBJ1-2|.
CAWSWDTYGYTF
TGTGCCTGGAGTTGGGACACCTATGGCTACACCTTC
>TRBV28|once|TRBJ2-7|.
CASSLTEGEQYF
TGTGCCAGCAGCTTAACCGAGGGGGAGCAGTACTTC
>TRBV30|.|TRBJ2-7|TRBD1
CAWSAYGTGREQYF
TGTGCCTGGAGTGCCTATGGGACAGGGCGAGAGCAGTACTTC
>TRBV9|once|TRBJ1-5|.
CASSRGGAPNQPQHF
TGTGCCAGCAGCAGGGGGGGAGCCCCAAATCAGCCCCAGCACTTT
>TRBV2|.|TRBJ1-2|.
CASSTTGTSGYTF
TGTGCCAGCAGTACTACAGGGACGAGCGGCTACACCTTC
>TRBV13|.|TRBJ2-7|.
CASSFRGGLGNEQYF
TGTGCCAGCAGCTTCAGGGGCGGTCTCGGGAACGAGCAGTACTTC
>TRBV7-9|once|TRBJ2-5|TRBD2
CASSLVGLAGETQYF
TGTGCCAGCAGCTTAGTTGGACTAGCGGGAGAGACCCAGTACTTC
>TRBV11-2|.|TRBJ2-1|.
CASSFGEQFF
TGTGCCAGCAGCTTTGGTGAGCAGTTCTTC
>TRBV11-2|.|TRBJ2-7|.
CASSLLRKQYEQYF
TGTGCCAGCAGCTTACTGCGTAAGCAATACGAGCAGTACTTC
>TRBV28|.|TRBJ1-2|.
CASSDVPGNDGYTF
TGTGCCAGCAGTGACGTCCCGGGAAATGATGGCTACACCTTC
>TRBV19|.|TRBJ1-5|.
CASSIGLQPQHF
TGTGCCAGTAGTATAGGGCTGCAGCCCCAGCATTTT
>TRBV29-1|.|TRBJ2-7|.
CSATLGPSEQYF
TGCAGCGCAACCCTTGGACCTAGCGAGCAGTACTTC
>TRBV19|.|TRBJ2-5|.
CASSPGLGGGRQETQYF
TGTGCCAGTAGCCCGGGACTAGGAGGGGGCCGCCAAGAGACCCAGTACTTC
>TRBV27|.|TRBJ2-7|.
CASSLDRAGFRSYEQYF
TGTGCCAGCAGTTTAGATAGGGCAGGGTTTAGGTCCTACGAGCAGTACTTC
>TRBV7-8|.|TRBJ2-7|TRBD2
CASSWTSGGTYEQYF
TGTGCCAGCAGCTGGACTAGCGGGGGGACCTACGAGCAGTACTTC
>TRBV5-1|.|TRBJ2-7|TRBD1
CASSLTQGIYEQYF
TGCGCCAGCAGCTTGACACAGGGGATCTACGAGCAGTACTTC
>TRBV6-1|.|TRBJ2-3|.
CASSPTDTQYF
TGTGCCAGCTCGCCCACAGATACGCAGTATTTT
>TRBV12-2|.|TRBJ1-2|.
CASRLVLTGTGHYGYTF
TGTGCAAGTCGCTTAGTGTTAACCGGGACAGGGCACTATGGCTACACCTTC
>TRBV30|.|TRBJ2-3|.
CAWSVNRADTQYF
TGTGCCTGGAGTGTAAACAGGGCAGATACGCAGTATTTT
>TRBV28|.|TRBJ2-7|.
CASTSPNPSYEQYF
TGTGCCAGCACATCCCCAAACCCCTCCTACGAGCAGTACTTC
>TRBV14|few|TRBJ2-7|.
CASSQVLDPLGSYEQYF
TGTGCCAGCAGCCAAGTATTGGACCCGCTCGGCTCCTACGAGCAGTACTTC
>TRBV5-4|.|TRBJ1-2|.
CASSARTRGNYGYTF
TGTGCCAGCAGCGCGCGGACACGGGGTAACTATGGCTACACCTTC
>TRBV4-1|.|TRBJ2-7|TRBD1
CASSQPGQGVFEQYF
TGCGCCAGCAGCCAACCGGGACAGGGGGTTTTCGAGCAGTACTTC
>TRBV30|.|TRBJ2-3|.
CAWMNWGADTQYF
TGTGCCTGGATGAACTGGGGTGCGGATACGCAGTATTTT
>TRBV29-1|.|TRBJ2-1|.
CSVGRLGGGLYNEQFF
TGCAGCGTTGGGAGACTAGGAGGTGGTCTTTACAATGAGCAGTTCTTC
>TRBV15|few|TRBJ2-2|.
CATSREHSIYTGELFF
TGTGCCACCAGCAGAGAACACTCCATATACACCGGGGAGCTGTTTTTT
>TRBV19|.|TRBJ2-7|TRBD2
CASSIAASGPGEQYF
TGTGCCAGTAGTATAGCGGCTAGCGGGCCGGGCGAGCAGTACTTC
>TRBV30|once|TRBJ1-6|TRBD1
CACRTAGGSSYNSPLHF
TGTGCCTGCAGAACCGCAGGGGGGAGCTCCTATAATTCACCCCTCCACTTT